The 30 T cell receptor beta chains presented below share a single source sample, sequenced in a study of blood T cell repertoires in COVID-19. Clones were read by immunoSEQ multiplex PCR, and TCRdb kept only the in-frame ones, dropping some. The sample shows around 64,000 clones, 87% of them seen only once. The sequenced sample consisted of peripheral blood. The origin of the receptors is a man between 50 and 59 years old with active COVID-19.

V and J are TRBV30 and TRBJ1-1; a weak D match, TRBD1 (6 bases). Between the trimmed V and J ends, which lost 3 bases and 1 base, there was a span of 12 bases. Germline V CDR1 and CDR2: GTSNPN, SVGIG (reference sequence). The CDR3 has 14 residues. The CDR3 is CAWSLLQGNTEAFF. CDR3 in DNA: TGTGCCTGGAGCCTACTACAGGGGAACACTGAAGCTTTCTTT.

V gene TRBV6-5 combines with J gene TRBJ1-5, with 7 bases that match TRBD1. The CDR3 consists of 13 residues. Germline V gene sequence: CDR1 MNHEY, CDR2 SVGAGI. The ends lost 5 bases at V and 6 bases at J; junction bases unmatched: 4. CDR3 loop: CASSRQGSQPQHF. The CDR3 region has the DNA TGTGCCAGCAGTCGACAGGGAAGTCAGCCCCAGCATTTT.

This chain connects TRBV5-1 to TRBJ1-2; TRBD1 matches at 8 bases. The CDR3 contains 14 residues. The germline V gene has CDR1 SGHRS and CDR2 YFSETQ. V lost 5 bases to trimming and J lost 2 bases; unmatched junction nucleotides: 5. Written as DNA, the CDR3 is TGCGCCAGCAGGAGCGGGACAGGCAACTATGGCTACACCTTC. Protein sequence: CASRSGTGNYGYTF.

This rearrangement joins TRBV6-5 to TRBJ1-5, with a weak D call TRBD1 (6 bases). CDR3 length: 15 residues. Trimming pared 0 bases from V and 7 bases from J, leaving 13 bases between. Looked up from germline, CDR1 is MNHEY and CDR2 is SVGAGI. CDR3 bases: TGTGCCAGCAGTTACTCGGGGGGGGCTGGACAGCCCCAGCATTTT. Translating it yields CASSYSGGAGQPQHF.

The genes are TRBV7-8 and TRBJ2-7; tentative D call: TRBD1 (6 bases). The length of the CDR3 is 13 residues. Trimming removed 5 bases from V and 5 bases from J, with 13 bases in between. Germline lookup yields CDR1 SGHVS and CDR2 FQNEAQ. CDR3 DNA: TGTGCCAGCAGCACAGGGATTGTGGACGAGCAGTACTTC. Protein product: CASSTGIVDEQYF.

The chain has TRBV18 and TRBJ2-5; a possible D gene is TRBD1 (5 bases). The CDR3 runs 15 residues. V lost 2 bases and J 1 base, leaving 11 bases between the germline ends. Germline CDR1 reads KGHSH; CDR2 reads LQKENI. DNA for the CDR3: TGTGCCAGCTCACCAAGCATTGGGGCCCAAGAGACCCAGTACTTC. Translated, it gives CASSPSIGAQETQYF.

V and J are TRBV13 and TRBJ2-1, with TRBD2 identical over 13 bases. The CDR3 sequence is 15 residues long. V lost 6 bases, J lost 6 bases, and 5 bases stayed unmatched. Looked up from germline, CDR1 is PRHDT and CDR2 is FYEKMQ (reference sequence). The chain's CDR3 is CASRPGLAGVNEQFF. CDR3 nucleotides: TGTGCCAGCAGGCCCGGACTAGCGGGAGTCAATGAGCAGTTCTTC.

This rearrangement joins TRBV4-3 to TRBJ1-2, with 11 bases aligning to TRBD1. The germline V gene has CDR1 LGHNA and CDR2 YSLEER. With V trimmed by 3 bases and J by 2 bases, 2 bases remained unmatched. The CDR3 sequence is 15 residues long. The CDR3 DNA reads TGCGCCAGCAGCCAGCGGGACAGGGGGAACTATGGCTACACCTTC. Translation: CASSQRDRGNYGYTF.

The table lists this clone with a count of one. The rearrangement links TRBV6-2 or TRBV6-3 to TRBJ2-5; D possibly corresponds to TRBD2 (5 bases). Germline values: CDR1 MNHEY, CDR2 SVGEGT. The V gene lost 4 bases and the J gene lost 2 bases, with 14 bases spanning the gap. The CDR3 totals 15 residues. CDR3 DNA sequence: TGTGCCAGCAGTTTGGTAGCGAGGGAACAAGAGACCCAGTACTTC. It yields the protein CASSLVAREQETQYF.

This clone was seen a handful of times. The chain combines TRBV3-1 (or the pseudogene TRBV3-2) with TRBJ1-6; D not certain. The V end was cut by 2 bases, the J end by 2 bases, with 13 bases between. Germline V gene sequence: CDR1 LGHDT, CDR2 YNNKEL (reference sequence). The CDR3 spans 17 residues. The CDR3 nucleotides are TGTGCCAGCAGCCAAAGGGAGCTCAGGACCTATAATTCACCCCTCCACTTT. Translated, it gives CASSQRELRTYNSPLHF.

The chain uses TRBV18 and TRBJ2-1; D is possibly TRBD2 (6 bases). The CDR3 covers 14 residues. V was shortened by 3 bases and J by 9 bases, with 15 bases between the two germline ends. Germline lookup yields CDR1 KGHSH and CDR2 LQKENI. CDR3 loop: CASSPATRTLEQFF. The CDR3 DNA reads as TGTGCCAGCTCACCCGCGACTAGGACCCTTGAGCAGTTCTTC.

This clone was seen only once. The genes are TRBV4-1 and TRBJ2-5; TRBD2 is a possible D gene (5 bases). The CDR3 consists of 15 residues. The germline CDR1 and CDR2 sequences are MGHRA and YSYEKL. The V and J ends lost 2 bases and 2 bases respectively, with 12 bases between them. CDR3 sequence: CASSQKGGGQETQYF. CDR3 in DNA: TGCGCCAGCAGCCAAAAAGGCGGCGGGCAAGAGACCCAGTACTTC.

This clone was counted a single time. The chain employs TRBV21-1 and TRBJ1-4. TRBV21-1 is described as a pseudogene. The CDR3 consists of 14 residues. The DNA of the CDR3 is TGTGCCAGCCCGGGCGGGGGCGAAGTCGAAAAACTGTTTTTT. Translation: CASPGGGEVEKLFF.

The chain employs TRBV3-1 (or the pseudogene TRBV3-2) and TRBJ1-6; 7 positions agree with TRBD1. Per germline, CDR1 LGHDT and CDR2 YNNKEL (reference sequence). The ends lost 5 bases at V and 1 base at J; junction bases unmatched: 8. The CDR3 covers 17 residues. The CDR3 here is CASSTHRGSSYNSPLHF. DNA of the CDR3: TGTGCCAGCAGCACCCACAGGGGCTCGTCCTATAATTCACCCCTCCACTTT.

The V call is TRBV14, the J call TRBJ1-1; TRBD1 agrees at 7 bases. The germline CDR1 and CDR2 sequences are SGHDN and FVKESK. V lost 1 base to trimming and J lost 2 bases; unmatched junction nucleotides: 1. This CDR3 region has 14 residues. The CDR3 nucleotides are TGTGCCAGCAGCCAAGTAGGGGGCAACACTGAAGCTTTCTTT. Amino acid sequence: CASSQVGGNTEAFF.

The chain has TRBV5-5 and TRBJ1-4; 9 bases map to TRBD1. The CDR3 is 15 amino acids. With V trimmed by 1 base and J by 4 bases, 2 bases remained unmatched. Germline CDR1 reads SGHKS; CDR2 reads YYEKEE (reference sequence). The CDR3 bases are TGTGCCAGCAGCTTGACGGGACAGGGTAATGAAAAACTGTTTTTT. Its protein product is CASSLTGQGNEKLFF.

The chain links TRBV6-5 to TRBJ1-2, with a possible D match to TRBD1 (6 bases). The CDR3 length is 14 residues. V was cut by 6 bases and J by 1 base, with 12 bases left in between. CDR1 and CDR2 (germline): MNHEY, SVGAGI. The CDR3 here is CASRPQGINYGYTF. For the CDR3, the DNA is TGTGCCAGCAGACCCCAGGGGATTAACTATGGCTACACCTTC.

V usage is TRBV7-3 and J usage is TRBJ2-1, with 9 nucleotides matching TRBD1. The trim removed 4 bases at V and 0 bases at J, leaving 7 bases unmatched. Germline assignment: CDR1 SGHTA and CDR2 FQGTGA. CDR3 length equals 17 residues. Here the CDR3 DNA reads TGTGCCAGCAGCTCCCCGGACAGGGGCCTCTCCTACAATGAGCAGTTCTTC. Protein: CASSSPDRGLSYNEQFF.

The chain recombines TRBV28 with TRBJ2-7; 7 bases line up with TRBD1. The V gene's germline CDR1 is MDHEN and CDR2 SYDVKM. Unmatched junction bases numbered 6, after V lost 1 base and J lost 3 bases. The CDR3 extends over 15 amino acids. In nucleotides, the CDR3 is TGTGCCAGCAGTTTATCGGGACAGACAATCTACGAGCAGTACTTC. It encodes CASSLSGQTIYEQYF.

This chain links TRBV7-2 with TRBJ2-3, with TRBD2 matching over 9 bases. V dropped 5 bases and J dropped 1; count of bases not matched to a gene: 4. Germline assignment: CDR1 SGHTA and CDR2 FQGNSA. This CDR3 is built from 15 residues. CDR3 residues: CASSAWTSGTDTQYF. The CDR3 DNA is TGTGCCAGCAGCGCATGGACTAGCGGCACAGATACGCAGTATTTT.

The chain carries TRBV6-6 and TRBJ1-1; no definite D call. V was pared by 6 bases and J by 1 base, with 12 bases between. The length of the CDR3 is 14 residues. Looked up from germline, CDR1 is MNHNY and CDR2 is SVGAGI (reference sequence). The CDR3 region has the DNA TGTGCCAGCAGCCACCGGGAGAAGAACACTGAAGCTTTCTTT. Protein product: CASSHREKNTEAFF.

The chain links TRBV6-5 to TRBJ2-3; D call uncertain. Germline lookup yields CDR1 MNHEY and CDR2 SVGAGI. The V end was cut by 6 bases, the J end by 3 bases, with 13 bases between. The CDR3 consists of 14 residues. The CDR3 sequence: CASSNPPTTDTQYF. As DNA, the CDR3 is TGTGCCAGCAGCAACCCCCCTACGACAGATACGCAGTATTTT.

The CDR3 nucleotides read TGTGCCAGCAGCGTAGGGGGACAGGGGGGAAAACTGTTTTTT. Amino acid sequence: CASSVGGQGGKLFF. This sequence joins TRBV9 and TRBJ1-4, with 11 bases matching TRBD1. CDR3 length: 14 amino acids. V lost 0 bases and J lost 10; bases outside the gene matches: 2. Per the germline V gene, CDR1 is SGDLS and CDR2 is YYNGEE.

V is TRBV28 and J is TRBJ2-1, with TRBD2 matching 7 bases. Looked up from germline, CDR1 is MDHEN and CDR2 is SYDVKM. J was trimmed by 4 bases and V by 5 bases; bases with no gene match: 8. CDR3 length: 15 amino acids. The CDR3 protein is CASSPVKRGYNEQFF. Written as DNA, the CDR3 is TGTGCCAGCAGTCCGGTAAAGCGGGGATACAATGAGCAGTTCTTC.

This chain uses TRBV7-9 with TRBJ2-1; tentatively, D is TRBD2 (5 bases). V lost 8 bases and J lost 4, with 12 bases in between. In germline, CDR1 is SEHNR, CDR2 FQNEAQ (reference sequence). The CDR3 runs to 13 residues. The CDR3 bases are TGTGCCAGCCCCAAACCGGGGTACAATGAGCAGTTCTTC. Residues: CASPKPGYNEQFF.

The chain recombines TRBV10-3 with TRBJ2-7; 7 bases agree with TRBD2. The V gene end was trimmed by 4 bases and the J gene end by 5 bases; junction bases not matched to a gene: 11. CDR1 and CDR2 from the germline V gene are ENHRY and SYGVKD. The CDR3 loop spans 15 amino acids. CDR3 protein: CAISGRGAGAHEQYF. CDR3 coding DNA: TGTGCCATCAGTGGCCGCGGGGCGGGAGCCCACGAGCAGTACTTC.

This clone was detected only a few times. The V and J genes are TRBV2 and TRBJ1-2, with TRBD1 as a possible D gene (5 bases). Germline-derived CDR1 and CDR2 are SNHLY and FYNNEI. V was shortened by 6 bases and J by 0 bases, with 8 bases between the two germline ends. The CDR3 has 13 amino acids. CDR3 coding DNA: TGTGCCAGCAGCCAGGACACTAACTATGGCTACACCTTC. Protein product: CASSQDTNYGYTF.

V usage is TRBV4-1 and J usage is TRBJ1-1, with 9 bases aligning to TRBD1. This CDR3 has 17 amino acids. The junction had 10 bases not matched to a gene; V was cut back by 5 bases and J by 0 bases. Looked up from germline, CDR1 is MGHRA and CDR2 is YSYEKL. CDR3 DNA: TGCGCCAGCAGCTACCGGGACAGGGCGGGCTTGAACACTGAAGCTTTCTTT. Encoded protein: CASSYRDRAGLNTEAFF.

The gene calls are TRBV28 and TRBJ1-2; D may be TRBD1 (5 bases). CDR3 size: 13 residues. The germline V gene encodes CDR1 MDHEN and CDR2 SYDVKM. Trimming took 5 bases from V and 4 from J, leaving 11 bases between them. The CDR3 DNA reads TGTGCCAGCAGTCCCCGGGGGTTCTATGGCTACACCTTC. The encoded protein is CASSPRGFYGYTF.

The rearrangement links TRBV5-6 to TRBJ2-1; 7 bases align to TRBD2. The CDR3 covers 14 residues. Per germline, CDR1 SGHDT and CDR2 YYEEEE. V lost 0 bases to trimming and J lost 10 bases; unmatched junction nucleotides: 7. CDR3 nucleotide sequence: TGTGCCAGCAGCTTGGGACTGTCGGGGGGAGAGCAGTTCTTC. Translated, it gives CASSLGLSGGEQFF.